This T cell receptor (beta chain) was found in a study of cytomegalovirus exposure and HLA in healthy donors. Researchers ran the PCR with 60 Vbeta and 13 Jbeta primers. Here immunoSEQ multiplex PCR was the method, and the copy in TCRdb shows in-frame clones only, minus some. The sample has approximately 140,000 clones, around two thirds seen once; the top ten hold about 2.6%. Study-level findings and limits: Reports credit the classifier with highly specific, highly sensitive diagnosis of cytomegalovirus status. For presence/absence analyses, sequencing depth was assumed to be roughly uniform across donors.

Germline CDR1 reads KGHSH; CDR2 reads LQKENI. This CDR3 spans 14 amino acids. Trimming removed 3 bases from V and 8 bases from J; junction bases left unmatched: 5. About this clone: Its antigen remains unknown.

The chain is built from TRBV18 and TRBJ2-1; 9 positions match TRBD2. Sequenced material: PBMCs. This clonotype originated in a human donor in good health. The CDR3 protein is CASSPLAGGDEQFF. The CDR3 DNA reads TGTGCCAGCTCACCTTTGGCGGGGGGGGATGAGCAGTTCTTC.